Detailed here is one T cell receptor beta chain. The antigen is not known. The record originates from a study of T-cell memory formation after mild COVID-19. Study-level information: TCR clustering was largely donor specific. Points from the study as a whole: Clones contracting day 15 to 85 were balanced CD4/CD8; later expanders leaned CD4+.

After 5'RACE with constant-segment primers, TCR alpha and TCR beta cDNA libraries carrying sample barcodes and UMIs were obtained. MiXCR, run by TCRdb on the 5' RACE reads, gives a single entry per CDR3 protein. The profile shows 350,000 to 500,000 distinct CDR3 sequences, about a quarter of them singletons. Between the trimmed V and J ends, which lost 5 bases and 5 bases, there was a span of 14 bases. The V gene's germline CDR1 is MNHEY and CDR2 SMNVEV (reference sequence). This CDR3 is 14 amino acids long. What was sequenced was PBMCs or a T cell subset sorted from them (not recorded which). The V and J genes are TRBV27 and TRBJ2-3; a weak D match, TRBD2 (6 bases). This clonotype was obtained from an adult woman who had mild COVID-19 (a few samples of this study predate the infection). Cell type and time point are not known. The CDR3 nucleotides read TGTGCCAGCAGTGCCATTCGTAGCGGAGATACGCAGTATTTT. It encodes CASSAIRSGDTQYF.